This T cell receptor (beta chain) was sequenced for a study of blood T cell repertoires in COVID-19. Across the study: Sites in the United States, Italy and Spain provided acute and convalescent COVID-19 samples. PBMCs, B-cell-depleted T cells, or T cells were the source of the cDNA or gDNA that made up the material.

Authors' methods: How many nucleated cells were present was estimated from reference gene primer amplification. Using immunoSEQ multiplex PCR, the repertoire was profiled, and TCRdb retains in-frame clones only, with some absent. Clonal size and the V and J genes are those of that table, whereas D and trimming came from the DNA. The sample includes 250,000 to 300,000 clones, 70% to 90% seen only once; the top ten take roughly 14%. V shed 4 bases and J 5 bases; nucleotides not matched to a gene: 5. CDR3 size: 13 residues. The germline V gene has CDR1 LNHDA and CDR2 SQIVND (reference sequence). V is TRBV19 and J is TRBJ2-7; 7 bases line up with TRBD1. The sequence was collected from a woman aged 70 to 79 with COVID-19, enrolled during active disease. Sequencing input: peripheral blood. The CDR3 region is CASSTWTGNEQYF. In nucleotides, the CDR3 is TGTGCCAGTAGTACCTGGACAGGTAACGAGCAGTACTTC.